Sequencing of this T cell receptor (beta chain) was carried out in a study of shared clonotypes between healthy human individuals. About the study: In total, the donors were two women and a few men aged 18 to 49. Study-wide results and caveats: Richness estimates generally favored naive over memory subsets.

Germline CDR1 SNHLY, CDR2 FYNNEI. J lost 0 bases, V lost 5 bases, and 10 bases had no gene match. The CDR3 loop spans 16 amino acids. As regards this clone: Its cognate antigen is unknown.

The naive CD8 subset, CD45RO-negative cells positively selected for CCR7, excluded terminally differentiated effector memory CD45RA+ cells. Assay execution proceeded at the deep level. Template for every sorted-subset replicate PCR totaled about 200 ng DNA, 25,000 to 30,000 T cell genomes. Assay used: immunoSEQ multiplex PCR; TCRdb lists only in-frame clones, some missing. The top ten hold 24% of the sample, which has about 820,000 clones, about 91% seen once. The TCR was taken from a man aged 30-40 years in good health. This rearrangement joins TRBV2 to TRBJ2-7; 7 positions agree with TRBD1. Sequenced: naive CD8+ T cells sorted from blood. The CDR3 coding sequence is TGTGCCAGCAGTTCTCTAAGGACAGGTGCCTCCTACGAGCAGTACTTC. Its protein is CASSSLRTGASYEQYF. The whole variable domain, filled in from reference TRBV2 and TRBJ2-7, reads EPEVTQTPSHQVTQMGQEVILRCVPISNHLYFYWYRQILGQKVEFLVSFYNNEISEKSEIFDDQFSVERPDGSNFTLKIRSTKLEDSAMYFCASSSLRTGASYEQYFGPGTRLTVT.